This TCR beta chain was documented in a study of cytomegalovirus exposure and HLA in healthy donors. General study results and limits: A further, later analysis showed that HLA-associated TCR beta chains (compared with equally common others) were more clonally expanded. HLA-A and HLA-B allele assignments for most subjects were reportedly predicted accurately using TCR beta sequences.

For this clone: The antigen remains unidentified.

This donor's record omits CMV serostatus. PCR primers comprised 60 Vbeta and 13 Jbeta primers. The data were produced by immunoSEQ multiplex PCR, yet TCRdb's version contains in-frame clones alone and is incomplete. The sample yields approximately 91,000 clones, 60% to 65% seen once. Germline-derived CDR1 and CDR2 are KGHSH and LQKENI. The V and J ends lost 3 bases and 5 bases, in that order; junction bases with no gene match: 10. There are 17 residues in the CDR3. The chain has TRBV18 and TRBJ1-5; TRBD1 matches 10 bases. This receptor was identified in a human donor in good health. Sequences were obtained from PBMCs. The CDR3 reads CASSPDRQGASDQPQHF. The CDR3 DNA reads as TGTGCCAGCTCACCCGATCGACAGGGGGCTTCAGATCAGCCCCAGCATTTT.